Listed below are T cell receptor beta chains from one sample, sequenced in a study of shared clonotypes between healthy human individuals. Sequencing was performed with immunoSEQ multiplex PCR; in TCRdb, only in-frame clones are kept and a portion is missing. The table includes approximately 500,000 clones, approximately 79% detected once. Source material: PBMCs. The receptor source for this set is a woman aged 40 to 50 in good health. Some clones in this sample may be carry-over from other donors' samples. Both conserved end residues are part of each CDR3. Fields, in order: J gene, V gene, clone size, D gene, CDR3 protein, CDR3 DNA. D genes are given only for firm matches. Size values are once, few and many counts, or a class for expanded clones, and some rows have none.

TRBJ2-2 TRBV7-3 . TRBD1 CASSPGQGAGELFF TGTGCCAGCAGCCCCGGACAGGGGGCCGGGGAGCTGTTTTTT
TRBJ2-1 TRBV15 . TRBD2 CATSKPTSGDYNEQFF TGTGCCACCAGCAAACCGACTAGCGGGGACTACAATGAGCAGTTCTTC
TRBJ2-1 TRBV6-4 . TRBD2 CASSPMAGEVNEQFF TGTGCCAGCAGTCCAATGGCGGGAGAGGTCAATGAGCAGTTCTTC
TRBJ2-7 TRBV19 once . CASSTPGSSYEQYF TGTGCCAGTAGTACCCCCGGCAGCTCCTACGAGCAGTACTTC
TRBJ1-2 TRBV30 once . CAWSEQAGGCTF TGTGCCTGGAGTGAACAGGCCGGTGGCTGCACCTTC
TRBJ2-2 TRBV18 once TRBD1 CASSLGTGPDTGELFF TGTGCCAGCTCACTGGGGACAGGGCCGGACACCGGGGAGCTGTTTTTT
TRBJ2-1 TRBV18 . TRBD2 CASSPGLAGSLHEQFF TGTGCCAGCTCACCAGGGCTAGCGGGATCTCTCCATGAGCAGTTCTTC
TRBJ2-5 TRBV4-2 . TRBD2 CASSQRTSGSGETQYF TGTGCCAGCAGCCAACGGACTAGCGGGAGTGGCGAGACCCAGTACTTC
TRBJ2-2 TRBV28 . . CASSLGNTGELFF TGTGCCAGCAGTTTAGGGAACACCGGGGAGCTGTTTTTT
TRBJ1-2 TRBV28 . . CASSLPPRGYGYTF TGTGCCAGCAGTTTACCACCGCGGGGCTATGGCTACACCTTC
TRBJ1-1 TRBV2 . . CASTLDTNAEAFF TGTGCCAGCACTTTGGACACGAACGCTGAAGCTTTCTTT
TRBJ1-2 TRBV4-2 . . CASSQVGDILYGYTF TGTGCCAGCAGCCAAGTAGGGGACATTCTCTATGGCTACACCTTC
TRBJ2-1 TRBV28 . . CASSRGGLLPDYNEQFF TGTGCCAGCAGCAGGGGGGGGCTTTTACCCGACTACAATGAGCAGTTCTTC
TRBJ1-1 TRBV2 . TRBD1 CASSRQGANTEAFF TGTGCCAGCAGTCGACAGGGAGCGAACACTGAAGCTTTCTTT
TRBJ1-5 TRBV28 . . CASSFLGQVKPQHF TGTGCCAGCAGTTTTTTGGGGCAGGTCAAGCCCCAGCATTTT
TRBJ2-1 TRBV29-1 . . CSALTGALGNEQFF TGCAGCGCTCTGACAGGAGCTTTGGGTAATGAGCAGTTCTTC
TRBJ2-3 TRBV6-5 . . CASSGGSGATQYF TGTGCCAGCAGTGGAGGTTCAGGGGCGACGCAGTATTTT
TRBJ1-5 TRBV4-3 few . CASSQELGQPQHF TGCGCCAGCAGCCAAGAACTCGGCCAGCCCCAGCATTTT
TRBJ1-2 TRBV28 . . CASRYNYGYTF TGTGCCAGCAGATATAACTATGGCTACACCTTC
TRBJ1-1 TRBV30 few TRBD1 CAWSVQGSTEAFF TGTGCCTGGAGTGTACAGGGGAGCACTGAAGCTTTCTTT
TRBJ2-7 TRBV7-9 . TRBD2 CASSLPGGSGSPYEQYF TGTGCCAGCAGCCTACCAGGGGGTAGCGGGAGCCCCTACGAGCAGTACTTC
TRBJ2-1 TRBV4-1 . TRBD2 CASSQARLAGGWDEQFF TGCGCCAGCAGCCAAGCGAGGCTAGCGGGAGGGTGGGATGAGCAGTTCTTC
TRBJ2-2 TRBV14 . . CASSRHTENTGELFF TGTGCCAGCAGCCGCCACACGGAGAACACCGGGGAGCTGTTTTTT
TRBJ2-7 TRBV19 . TRBD2 CASSYGGEVKQYF TGTGCCAGTAGTTACGGGGGGGAAGTGAAGCAGTACTTC
TRBJ1-1 TRBV6-1 . TRBD1 CASSVTGADTEAFF TGTGCCAGCAGTGTGACAGGGGCTGACACTGAAGCTTTCTTT
TRBJ1-1 TRBV4-2 . . CASSPSSRDTEAFF TGTGCCAGCAGCCCAAGCTCGAGGGACACTGAAGCTTTCTTT
TRBJ2-7 TRBV7-3 . . CASSPRPEAEQYF TGTGCCAGCAGCCCCCGACCCGAGGCCGAGCAGTACTTC
TRBJ2-5 TRBV5-1 . . CASRAAQETQYF TGCGCCAGCAGGGCAGCTCAAGAGACCCAGTACTTC
TRBJ2-3 TRBV10-2 . TRBD1 CASSENRGRTDTQYF TGCGCCAGCAGTGAAAACAGGGGGAGGACAGATACGCAGTATTTT
TRBJ1-2 TRBV28 . . CASRRQSEYGYTF TGTGCCAGCAGACGACAGTCAGAGTATGGCTACACCTTC
TRBJ2-2 TRBV4-2 . . CASSQLGGSGELFF TGTGCCAGCAGCCAGCTAGGGGGATCCGGGGAGCTGTTTTTT
TRBJ2-5 TRBV6-1 . TRBD1 CASSAFLQGAETQYF TGTGCCAGCAGTGCTTTCTTACAGGGGGCGGAGACCCAGTACTTC
TRBJ2-1 TRBV2 many TRBD2 CASRSSGMYNEQFF TGTGCCAGCAGGTCTAGCGGGATGTACAATGAGCAGTTCTTC
TRBJ2-5 TRBV30 . . CAWSGGGGQETQYF TGTGCCTGGAGTGGAGGGGGGGGGCAAGAGACCCAGTACTTC
TRBJ2-1 TRBV11-3 . . CASSLGITGTGYNEQFF TGTGCCAGCAGCTTAGGTATCACTGGAACGGGCTACAATGAGCAGTTCTTC
TRBJ1-2 TRBV7-9 few TRBD1 CASSLEDRAGYTF TGTGCCAGCAGCTTAGAGGACAGGGCCGGCTACACCTTC
TRBJ1-2 TRBV4-3 . . CASSLVRTDYGYTF TGCGCCAGCAGCCTGGTTCGGACAGACTATGGCTACACCTTC
TRBJ2-7 TRBV29-1 . TRBD1 CSVESADRGQGQYF TGCAGCGTTGAATCAGCCGACAGGGGCCAAGGGCAGTACTTC
TRBJ1-5 TRBV28 few TRBD1 CASSDRGNQPQHF TGTGCCAGCAGTGACAGGGGCAATCAGCCCCAGCATTTT
TRBJ2-2 TRBV4-2 . TRBD2 CASSPRGGNTGELFF TGTGCCAGCAGCCCCCGCGGGGGAAACACCGGGGAGCTGTTTTTT
TRBJ2-1 TRBV10-2 . TRBD1 CASSDHRDRVYNEQFF TGCGCCAGCAGTGACCACCGGGACAGGGTGTACAATGAGCAGTTCTTC